A single sample is the source of the 31 T cell receptor beta chains below, sequenced in a study of blood T cells in healthy people across ages. Sample-barcoded 5' priming and a J-beta primer mix drove a second PCR of roughly 7 to 11 cycles. Using its own MiXCR run on the 5' RACE reads, TCRdb lists one record per CDR3 protein. The top ten clones hold about a third of a sample with fewer than 900,000 distinct CDR3 sequences, 49% of them seen once. The sample taken for sequencing was blood. The source of these receptors is a woman aged 55 to 70 in good health.

This chain connects TRBV2 to TRBJ2-7, with D hard to call. CDR1 is SNHLY, CDR2 FYNNEI, per germline. Trimming left V 7 bases short and J 3 bases short, with 10 bases between. This CDR3 contains 12 residues. CDR3 nucleotide sequence: TGTGCCAGCAACTCGGGCCTCTACGAGCAGTACTTC. Encoded protein: CASNSGLYEQYF.

This clonotype was counted a few times. The CDR3 sequence: CASSLEGLGYYEQYF. DNA for the CDR3: TGTGCCAGCAGTTTAGAGGGACTAGGTTACTACGAGCAGTACTTC. The chain has TRBV12-3 or TRBV12-4 and TRBJ2-7; 8 nucleotides agree with TRBD2. The CDR3 extends over 15 amino acids. After removal of 1 base from V and 3 bases from J, the junction contained 5 bases not matched to a gene.

This chain links TRBV10-3 with TRBJ2-5; D call uncertain. CDR3 length equals 12 residues. Trimming cost V 1 base and J 5 bases, with 5 bases left between them. From germline, CDR1 is ENHRY and CDR2 SYGVKD. CDR3 nucleotide sequence: TGTGCCATCAGTGAGTTCAGGGAGACCCAGTACTTC. This sequence encodes CAISEFRETQYF.

The DNA for the CDR3 is TGTGCCAGCAGAAGATGGGACGGGACCTACGAGCAGTACTTC. This sequence encodes CASRRWDGTYEQYF. The chain combines TRBV6-2 or TRBV6-3 with TRBJ2-7, with D possibly called TRBD1 or TRBD2 (5 bases each). Per germline, CDR1 MNHEY and CDR2 SVGEGT. The CDR3 covers 14 residues. Trimming removed 6 bases from V and 2 bases from J, with 14 bases in between.

This clonotype appeared many times. The V and J genes are TRBV6-2 or TRBV6-3 and TRBJ2-7; 14 positions match TRBD2. The CDR3 consists of 17 residues. Germline lookup yields CDR1 MNHEY and CDR2 SVGEGT. V was pared by 5 bases and J by 2 bases, with 8 bases of the junction left unmatched. In nucleotides, the CDR3 is TGTGCCAGCAGTCTAGGACTAGCGGGAGGCCACACCTACGAGCAGTACTTC. This sequence encodes CASSLGLAGGHTYEQYF.

CDR3 DNA: TGCGCCAGCAGCCAAGATCTCGGGCAGAAAAACATTCAGTACTTC. It yields the protein CASSQDLGQKNIQYF. This chain links TRBV4-1 with TRBJ2-4; D ambiguous. This CDR3 region has 15 residues. V was cut by 0 bases and J by 4 bases, with 10 bases left in between. From germline, CDR1 is MGHRA and CDR2 YSYEKL.

The chain employs TRBV2 and TRBJ1-2, with a possible D match to TRBD1 (5 bases). The germline CDR1 and CDR2 sequences are SNHLY and FYNNEI. The length of the CDR3 is 15 residues. V lost 4 bases, J lost 4 bases, and 16 bases lay in between. The CDR3 loop is CASSALGTESYGYTF. As DNA, the CDR3 is TGTGCCAGCAGTGCCCTGGGGACGGAGAGCTATGGCTACACCTTC. The variable domain in full, completed from reference TRBV2 and TRBJ1-2, reads EPEVTQTPSHQVTQMGQEVILRCVPISNHLYFYWYRQILGQKVEFLVSFYNNEISEKSEIFDDQFSVERPDGSNFTLKIRSTKLEDSAMYFCASSALGTESYGYTFGSGTRLTVV.

The chain recombines TRBV28 with TRBJ2-5, with D tentatively TRBD2 (6 bases). The CDR3 totals 16 residues. CDR1 is MDHEN, CDR2 SYDVKM, per germline. V lost 5 bases and J lost 5, with 21 bases in between. CDR3 in DNA: TGTGCCAGCAGTACACCTGCCGGAGGGCTTGAGGAGACCCAGTACTTC. Its translation: CASSTPAGGLEETQYF. Complete variable domain (other parts from reference TRBV28 and TRBJ2-5): DVKVTQSSRYLVKRTGEKVFLECVQDMDHENMFWYRQDPGLGLRLIYFSYDVKMKEKGDIPEGYSVSREKKERFSLILESASTNQTSMYLCASSTPAGGLEETQYFGPGTRLLVL.

V gene TRBV6-5 combines with J gene TRBJ2-3; no clear D. Germline values: CDR1 MNHEY, CDR2 SVGAGI. This CDR3 contains 14 residues. Deletions cut 6 bases from V and 0 bases from J, with 10 bases between. Here the CDR3 DNA reads TGTGCCAGCAGCCCGACATATAGCACAGATACGCAGTATTTT. Translating gives CASSPTYSTDTQYF.

This clonotype was recorded at least ten times. V usage is TRBV20-1 and J usage is TRBJ2-1, with D tentatively TRBD1 (5 bases). Deletions cut 7 bases from V and 5 bases from J, with 15 bases between. From germline, CDR1 is DFQATT and CDR2 SNEGSKA (reference sequence). The CDR3 length is 13 residues. The CDR3 DNA is TGCAGTGGTAATAAGGGGCCTCACAATGAGCAGTTCTTC. Its protein is CSGNKGPHNEQFF.

This clonotype was picked up a small number of times. The chain combines TRBV7-2 with TRBJ2-1; D might be TRBD2 (6 bases). With 1 base removed from V and 4 bases from J, the gap between germline ends came to 11 bases. The CDR3 has 15 residues. CDR1 and CDR2 (germline): SGHTA, FQGNSA. CDR3 nucleotide sequence: TGTGCCAGCAGCTTAGTTCTAGCGTCATACAATGAGCAGTTCTTC. This sequence encodes CASSLVLASYNEQFF.

The genes are TRBV28 and TRBJ2-3, with TRBD2 matching 7 bases. The germline CDR1 and CDR2 sequences are MDHEN and SYDVKM. The CDR3 is 15 residues long. With 0 bases clipped from V and 6 bases from J, the junction kept 6 bases outside the gene matches. The CDR3 coding sequence is TGTGCCAGCAGTTTATGGCTAGCGGTCCCCGATACGCAGTATTTT. Translating it yields CASSLWLAVPDTQYF.

This clonotype came up a few times. The genes are TRBV6-5 and TRBJ2-7, with D possibly matching TRBD1 (6 bases). The CDR3 runs to 12 residues. Trimming took off 6 bases at V and 3 bases at J, with 9 bases between the two ends. The V gene's germline CDR1 is MNHEY and CDR2 SVGAGI. This CDR3 is CASRRGFYEQYF. CDR3 bases: TGTGCCAGCAGGAGGGGGTTCTACGAGCAGTACTTC.

The genes are TRBV4-2 and TRBJ1-4, with 7 bases lining up with TRBD1. The CDR3 covers 15 residues. V shed 4 bases and J 6 bases; nucleotides not matched to a gene: 8. The germline V gene has CDR1 LGHNA and CDR2 YNFKEQ. As DNA, the CDR3 is TGTGCCAGCAGCCGCGAATTTGGGACAGATGAAAAACTGTTTTTT. As protein: CASSREFGTDEKLFF.

The rearrangement joins TRBV6-1 to TRBJ2-1; no clear D gene. CDR3 length: 16 residues. Germline V gene lookup returns CDR1 MNHNS and CDR2 SASEGT. V gave up 5 bases and J gave up 4 bases, with 18 bases separating them. CDR3 sequence: CASSPSSTGRYNEQFF. DNA of the CDR3: TGTGCCAGCAGTCCCTCCTCCACTGGCCGATACAATGAGCAGTTCTTC.

V usage is TRBV13 and J usage is TRBJ2-7; the D gene is possibly TRBD1 (6 bases). The CDR3 length is 15 residues. CDR1 and CDR2 from the germline V gene are PRHDT and FYEKMQ (reference sequence). The ends were cut back, 1 base at V and 4 bases at J, with 14 bases in the middle. The CDR3 nucleotides read TGTGCCAGCAGCTTAGCTGGGGGCAGAGGTTACGAGCAGTACTTC. Amino acid sequence: CASSLAGGRGYEQYF.

This clonotype was counted only a few times. The J gene is TRBJ2-7, the V gene TRBV7-6, with 11 bases fitting TRBD2. Germline V CDR1 and CDR2: SGHVS, FNYEAQ. CDR3 length: 18 amino acids. J lost 6 bases, V lost 1 base, and 14 bases had no gene match. This chain's CDR3 is CASSLVGPLAGGSGEQYF. The CDR3 DNA sequence: TGTGCCAGCAGCTTAGTAGGGCCCTTAGCGGGAGGGTCTGGCGAGCAGTACTTC.

This clonotype was found a few times. The chain links TRBV4-2 to TRBJ2-5; 10 bases fit TRBD1. V was clipped by 1 base and J by 1 base; unmatched bases: 24. The length of the CDR3 is 23 residues. Germline lookup yields CDR1 LGHNA and CDR2 YNFKEQ. As DNA, the CDR3 is TGTGCCAGCAGCCAAGGCCTAGCTTTATCCCCTTCTCGACAGGGGGCGTTCCAAGAGACCCAGTACTTC. This translates into CASSQGLALSPSRQGAFQETQYF.

V usage is TRBV12-3 or TRBV12-4 and J usage is TRBJ2-7, with TRBD1 matching 10 bases. V was pared by 6 bases and J by 5 bases, with 7 bases of the junction left unmatched. This CDR3 is 14 amino acids long. CDR3 sequence: CASSIRDRGNEQYF. DNA of the CDR3: TGTGCCAGCAGCATCCGGGACAGGGGCAACGAGCAGTACTTC.

In regard to this clonotype: A read error may account for a junction end that differs from germline. This chain links TRBV5-1 with TRBJ2-6, with 7 bases that match TRBD1. The CDR3 runs to 17 residues. Germline loops: CDR1 SGHRS, CDR2 YFSETQ. CDR3 region: CASSSGTDGSGASVLTF. The CDR3, as DNA: TGCGCCAGCAGCTCCGGGACAGACGGATCTGGGGCCAGCGTCCTGACTTTC.

This chain links TRBV9 with TRBJ2-1; 8 bases line up with TRBD2. Germline CDR1 SGDLS, CDR2 YYNGEE. With V trimmed by 3 bases and J by 5 bases, 7 bases remained unmatched. This CDR3 comprises 15 residues. This CDR3 is CASSAIAGSNNEQFF. CDR3 in DNA: TGTGCCAGCAGCGCCATAGCGGGAAGCAACAATGAGCAGTTCTTC. The full variable domain, completed using reference TRBV9 and TRBJ2-1, is DSGVTQTPKHLITATGQRVTLRCSPRSGDLSVYWYQQSLDQGLQFLIQYYNGEERAKGNILERFSAQQFPDLHSELNLSSLELGDSALYFCASSAIAGSNNEQFFGPGTRLTVL.

This rearrangement joins TRBV3-1 to TRBJ2-7; 8 bases are a match to TRBD2. The CDR3 extends over 15 amino acids. From germline, CDR1 is LGHDT and CDR2 YNNKEL (reference sequence). The V segment lost 7 bases and the J segment 6 bases; nucleotides outside the gene matches: 14. CDR3 region: CASTRTNSGIGEQYF. For the CDR3, the DNA is TGTGCCAGCACCCGCACGAATAGCGGGATAGGCGAGCAGTACTTC.

The rearrangement joins TRBV7-9 to TRBJ2-1, with D possibly being TRBD1 (6 bases). This CDR3 comprises 13 residues. Germline CDR1 SEHNR, CDR2 FQNEAQ (reference sequence). The germline V and J ends were trimmed by 7 bases and 11 bases, with 18 bases remaining between them. CDR3 residues: CASTPLAQGKQFF. The DNA of the CDR3 is TGTGCCAGCACCCCTCTCGCTCAGGGGAAGCAGTTCTTC.

This sequence joins TRBV27 and TRBJ2-7; a weak D match, TRBD2 (5 bases). The CDR3 is 14 residues long. The V end lost 6 bases, the J end lost 4 bases, and 16 bases lay between the germline ends. Germline V gives CDR1 MNHEY, CDR2 SMNVEV (reference sequence). This chain's CDR3 is CASSPTGSLYEQYF. In DNA, the CDR3 is TGTGCCAGCAGCCCTACGGGGTCTCTTTACGAGCAGTACTTC.

The chain carries TRBV6-6 and TRBJ2-1; 7 nucleotides line up with TRBD1. There are 16 residues in the CDR3. V shed 2 bases, J shed 2 bases, and the junction held 6 bases outside the gene matches. Per the germline V gene, CDR1 is MNHNY and CDR2 is SVGAGI (reference sequence). The DNA of the CDR3 is TGTGCCAGCAGTTACAAGACAGGGACAGCCTACAATGAGCAGTTCTTC. Translation gives CASSYKTGTAYNEQFF.

The chain has TRBV28 and TRBJ2-3; maybe TRBD2 (5 bases). V was pared by 7 bases and J by 6 bases, with 11 bases between. The length of the CDR3 is 12 residues. Germline V gene lookup returns CDR1 MDHEN and CDR2 SYDVKM. The CDR3 nucleotides read TGTGCCAGCACCCTCCCGGGGGATACGCAGTATTTT. Amino acid sequence: CASTLPGDTQYF. Variable domain in full (rest from reference TRBV28 and TRBJ2-3): DVKVTQSSRYLVKRTGEKVFLECVQDMDHENMFWYRQDPGLGLRLIYFSYDVKMKEKGDIPEGYSVSREKKERFSLILESASTNQTSMYLCASTLPGDTQYFGPGTRLTVL.

This clonotype was detected ten times or more. The chain is built from TRBV20-1 and TRBJ1-1; TRBD1 matches at 7 bases. The germline CDR1 and CDR2 sequences are DFQATT and SNEGSKA (reference sequence). The CDR3 runs 14 residues. With 5 bases clipped from V and 0 bases from J, the junction kept 6 bases outside the gene matches. The CDR3 DNA sequence: TGCAGTGCTGATCCCGGGACAGTGAACACTGAAGCTTTCTTT. Translation gives CSADPGTVNTEAFF.

The V call is TRBV27, the J call TRBJ1-6; D gene ambiguous. Germline assignment: CDR1 MNHEY and CDR2 SMNVEV (reference sequence). There are 15 residues in the CDR3. V lost 0 bases and J 10 bases, leaving 13 bases between the germline ends. Here the CDR3 DNA reads TGTGCCAGCAGTTTATCGAAGATGGGTAGCTCACCCCTCCACTTT. This codes for CASSLSKMGSSPLHF.

The chain links TRBV28 to TRBJ1-4; weak D call: TRBD1 (6 bases). V was pared by 5 bases and J by 8 bases, with 15 bases between. The CDR3 totals 14 residues. Germline V gene data show CDR1 as MDHEN and CDR2 as SYDVKM. The CDR3 DNA sequence: TGTGCCAGCAGTCTGCGACAGGCGAACGAAAAACTGTTTTTT. As protein: CASSLRQANEKLFF.

This clonotype was seen only once. The rearrangement uses TRBV2 and TRBJ2-1; D is ambiguous. Germline CDR1 reads SNHLY; CDR2 reads FYNNEI. This CDR3 region has 13 residues. Between the trimmed V and J ends, which lost 8 bases and 5 bases, there was a span of 13 bases. The CDR3 bases are TGTGCCAGCGGCTGGCGACTCGACAATGAGCAGTTCTTC. It encodes CASGWRLDNEQFF.

This clonotype has just one count. The chain carries TRBV20-1 and TRBJ1-2; 8 nucleotides agree with TRBD1. The germline CDR1 and CDR2 sequences are DFQATT and SNEGSKA (reference sequence). The trim removed 6 bases at V and 8 bases at J, leaving 8 bases unmatched. The CDR3 extends over 12 amino acids. The CDR3 loop reads CSADRDYGGYTF. DNA of the CDR3: TGCAGTGCGGACAGGGACTATGGGGGCTACACCTTC.